This TCR beta chain derives from a study of blood T cell repertoires in COVID-19. Across the study: Samples representing acute and convalescent COVID-19 were sourced from the United States, Italy and Spain. Sample material is recorded as cDNA or gDNA derived from T cells, B-cell-depleted T cells, or PBMCs.

This CDR3 spans 16 amino acids. Losses at the gene ends were 4 bases for V and 5 bases for J; bases not matched to a gene: 12. Germline values: CDR1 SEHNR, CDR2 FQNEAQ (reference sequence). This table comes from immunoSEQ multiplex PCR, and its TCRdb copy is limited to in-frame clones, with some not included. The table lists more than 55,000 clones, approximately 79% of them singletons. The sequencing sample was made of peripheral blood. The sequence derives from a human donor in a cohort sampled during active COVID-19. The rearrangement joins TRBV7-9 to TRBJ2-5, with TRBD2 matching over 8 bases. DNA of the CDR3: TGTGCCAGCAGCTCCCGTGCCCGCGGGGGGCGGGAGACCCAGTACTTC. The encoded protein is CASSSRARGGRETQYF.